The clone carrying this T cell receptor beta chain was seen many times. The antigen remains unidentified. Construction of the TCRbeta library involved unique molecular identifiers. TCRdb re-analysed the PCR reads in MiXCR, keeping a single row per CDR3 protein. This table has thousands of distinct CDR3 sequences, roughly a fifth appearing once. V lost 2 bases to trimming and J lost 2 bases, with 11 bases between them. This CDR3 spans 15 amino acids. Per germline, CDR1 SEHNR and CDR2 FQNEAQ (reference sequence). These data are taken from a study of T-cell reconstitution after alpha-beta-depleted transplantation in children. Study results and limitations: Newly generated T cells supplied most T-cell counts and diversity one year post-transplant. Some patients showed high day-60 TCRbeta diversity, which derived from surviving recipient T cells and thymic progenitors. Reportedly, alpha-beta T cells present about two months post-transplant originated from several hundred expanded clones of graft origin.

The clonotype originates from a male patient aged 2 to 10 who had a stem cell transplant for acute lymphoblastic leukemia, so the T cells may come from the graft donor. The rearrangement joins TRBV7-9 to TRBJ2-3; D gene unclear. The sequencing used PBMCs, mostly from graft donor cells, collected 60 days after TCRalphabeta/CD19-depleted stem cell transplant. CDR3 nucleotide sequence: TGTGCCAGCAGCTTATTAATACGGACCACAGATACGCAGTATTTT. Residues: CASSLLIRTTDTQYF. Full variable domain (remainder filled in from reference TRBV7-9 and TRBJ2-3): DTGVSQNPRHKITKRGQNVTFRCDPISEHNRLYWYRQTLGQGPEFLTYFQNEAQLEKSRLLSDRFSAERPKGSFSTLEIQRTEQGDSAMYLCASSLLIRTTDTQYFGPGTRLTVL.